The 8 T cell receptor beta chains reported below all come from one sample, sequenced in a study of radiation and T cells in renal cell carcinoma (dated by TCRdb to 2020 to 2021). Receptor libraries were prepared by the immunoSEQ multiplex PCR assay. TCRdb took this table from immuneACCESS and kept in-frame rearrangements with V and J called. Such tables lack part of the clones; where checked against another copy, unresolved V genes explain under half of the gap, and the rest is unexplained. The sample table shows about 24,000 clones, and 47% are seen once. Approximately 16% of the sample rests with the top ten. The sample's time point label is to be understood as: tumor resected at nephrectomy. The treatment or condition label of this sample denotes: 15 Gy SBRT to primary tumor, nephrectomy 4 weeks later. The starting material was tumor tissue, obtained from a patient whose treatment included radiotherapy and nephrectomy. Receptors were obtained from a woman aged 45-60 years with renal cell carcinoma.

This clone was observed a handful of times. This rearrangement joins TRBV7-8 to TRBJ2-1; 12 positions agree with TRBD2. CDR1 SGHVS and CDR2 FQNEAQ come from the germline V gene. The CDR3 totals 19 residues. The junction had 12 bases not matched to a gene; V was cut back by 3 bases and J by 3 bases. The CDR3 sequence is CASSFLRWTSGDNYNEQFF. The CDR3 nucleotides are TGTGCCAGCAGCTTCCTCCGCTGGACTAGCGGGGATAACTACAATGAGCAGTTCTTC.

The chain carries TRBV9 and TRBJ2-1; D may correspond to TRBD1 or TRBD2 (6 bases each). This CDR3 is 16 amino acids long. In germline, CDR1 is SGDLS, CDR2 YYNGEE. The V gene lost 0 bases and the J gene lost 4 bases, with 14 bases spanning the gap. CDR3 nucleotide sequence: TGTGCCAGCAGCGTAGGAGGGGGGCCGCAATACAATGAGCAGTTCTTC. It codes for CASSVGGGPQYNEQFF.

This chain links TRBV6-5 with TRBJ2-2; perhaps TRBD1 as D (5 bases). The germline CDR1 and CDR2 sequences are MNHEY and SVGAGI. V was pared by 6 bases and J by 1 base, with 9 bases between. The CDR3 loop spans 14 amino acids. The CDR3 sequence: CASRKTENTGELFF. The CDR3 region has the DNA TGTGCCAGCAGGAAGACAGAGAACACCGGGGAGCTGTTTTTT.

Here the CDR3 DNA reads TGTGCCAGCTCACCTCAAGACAGGCGGCCGGACACCGGGGAGCTGTTTTTT. Protein product: CASSPQDRRPDTGELFF. The gene calls are TRBV18 and TRBJ2-2, with a possible D match to TRBD1 (6 bases). The V and J ends lost 3 bases and 3 bases respectively, with 17 bases between them. Per germline, CDR1 KGHSH and CDR2 LQKENI. The CDR3 is 17 residues long.

The rearrangement links TRBV9 to TRBJ1-1; no reliable D call. This CDR3 has 14 residues. The V gene's germline CDR1 is SGDLS and CDR2 YYNGEE. V lost 3 bases and J lost 3, with 12 bases in between. CDR3 nucleotide sequence: TGTGCCAGCAGCGAGGAGGATGGGGACACTGAAGCTTTCTTT. Amino acids: CASSEEDGDTEAFF.

CDR3 loop: CASSSDSDNSPLHF. The CDR3 nucleotides read TGTGCCAGCAGCTCCGACAGTGATAATTCACCCCTCCACTTT. The chain combines TRBV7-9 with TRBJ1-6, with D possibly being TRBD1 (5 bases). V was clipped by 4 bases and J by 5 bases, with 9 bases between them. The CDR3 contains 14 residues. Germline V gives CDR1 SEHNR, CDR2 FQNEAQ (reference sequence).

V gene TRBV29-1 combines with J gene TRBJ1-2, with a tentative D call TRBD1 (6 bases). The CDR3 is 13 residues long. CDR1 is SQVTM, CDR2 ANQGSEA, per germline. V was cut by 6 bases and J by 2 bases, with 13 bases left in between. The CDR3 DNA sequence: TGCAGCGTGGGGCGGGGGCCCAACTATGGCTACACCTTC. Translating gives CSVGRGPNYGYTF.

This clone turned up a few times. This rearrangement joins TRBV7-2 to TRBJ2-2; D remains ambiguous. The CDR3 spans 14 residues. Germline loops: CDR1 SGHTA, CDR2 FQGNSA. V lost 5 bases, J lost 3 bases, and 10 bases lay in between. The chain's CDR3 is CASSRDGDTGELFF. In nucleotides, the CDR3 is TGTGCCAGCAGCCGAGACGGAGACACCGGGGAGCTGTTTTTT.